These 32 T cell receptor beta chains were all obtained from the same sample, sequenced in a study of T cell responses to AZD1222 COVID-19 vaccine (dated by TCRdb to about 2021). The library was prepared using the immunoSEQ multiplex PCR assay. Not all clones reach the TCRdb copy of this immuneACCESS table, which keeps in-frame sequences only. Checked studies attribute under half of the gap to unresolved V genes and leave the rest unexplained. Present in this sample are just over 150,000 clones, approximately 86% of which were seen just once. Of the sample, 5.5% to 7% falls within the top ten clones. In light of the paper, this sample's time point label describes: sample from adult after SARS-CoV-2 infection, after symptom onset. The specimen comprised peripheral blood, sampled after recovery from COVID-19. The receptors stem from an adult who had recovered from COVID-19.

V usage is TRBV25-1 and J usage is TRBJ1-2, with 10 bases lining up with TRBD1. J gave up 6 bases and V 4 bases, and 8 bases lay outside the gene matches. The CDR3 has 15 amino acids. Germline CDR1 reads MGHDK; CDR2 reads SYGVNS. The CDR3 DNA reads as TGTGCCAGCAGTGCTATGGACAGGGGGGTTAATGGCTACACCTTC. Translated, it gives CASSAMDRGVNGYTF.

V is TRBV9 and J is TRBJ2-3; 8 nucleotides align to TRBD1. The germline CDR1 and CDR2 sequences are SGDLS and YYNGEE. V shed 3 bases, J shed 1 base, and the junction held 7 bases outside the gene matches. This CDR3 has 16 residues. DNA of the CDR3: TGTGCCAGCAGCGAGCCCCCCAGGGGGCGCACAGATACGCAGTATTTT. Translation gives CASSEPPRGRTDTQYF.

The chain couples TRBV9 to TRBJ1-1; D is possibly TRBD1 (5 bases). V shed 2 bases and J shed 2 bases, with 7 bases lying between them. Germline loops: CDR1 SGDLS, CDR2 YYNGEE. This CDR3 region has 13 residues. This CDR3 is CASSVGANTEAFF. DNA of the CDR3: TGTGCCAGCAGCGTCGGGGCTAACACTGAAGCTTTCTTT.

J is TRBJ2-1 and V is TRBV28, with D unresolved. CDR3 length: 13 amino acids. V lost 3 bases and J lost 7, with 10 bases in between. Germline CDR1 is MDHEN and CDR2 is SYDVKM. As DNA, the CDR3 is TGTGCCAGCAGTTTGGGGAAGGGTAATGAGCAGTTCTTC. Amino acid sequence: CASSLGKGNEQFF.

This clone was counted between two and nine times. The V gene is TRBV19, the J gene TRBJ2-7; TRBD1 matches 7 bases. This CDR3 spans 14 amino acids. V lost 2 bases to trimming and J lost 0 bases; unmatched junction nucleotides: 1. Looked up from germline, CDR1 is LNHDA and CDR2 is SQIVND (reference sequence). This CDR3 is CASSIRDSSYEQYF. The CDR3 DNA reads TGTGCCAGTAGTATAAGGGACAGCTCCTACGAGCAGTACTTC.

This chain links TRBV18 with TRBJ2-7, with TRBD1 matching 9 bases. Per the germline V gene, CDR1 is KGHSH and CDR2 is LQKENI. V lost 0 bases, J lost 1 base, and 1 base stayed unmatched. CDR3 length: 15 residues. The CDR3 spells CASSPPTGGSYEQYF. CDR3 nucleotides: TGTGCCAGCTCACCACCGACAGGGGGATCCTACGAGCAGTACTTC.

The chain uses TRBV28 and TRBJ1-1; D is unclear. Germline V gene lookup returns CDR1 MDHEN and CDR2 SYDVKM. This CDR3 region has 14 residues. With 6 bases removed from V and 1 base from J, the gap between germline ends came to 12 bases. The CDR3 DNA is TGTGCCAGCAGCTGGGGATACTCGAACACTGAAGCTTTCTTT. Its translation: CASSWGYSNTEAFF.

This chain joins TRBV6-2 or TRBV6-3 and TRBJ2-7, with D perhaps TRBD1 or TRBD2 (6 bases each). Germline loops: CDR1 MNHEY, CDR2 SVGEGT. The CDR3 length is 14 residues. V dropped 0 bases and J dropped 7 bases, with 13 bases sitting between them. For the CDR3, the DNA is TGTGCCAGCAGTTACTCCTGGGGGGCCGGGGAGCAGTACTTC. This encodes CASSYSWGAGEQYF.

The chain couples TRBV7-9 to TRBJ1-6; TRBD1 might be the D (5 bases). This CDR3 is 17 amino acids long. Germline CDR1 SEHNR, CDR2 FQNEAQ (reference sequence). Trimming left V 5 bases short and J 0 bases short, with 14 bases between. This chain's CDR3 is CASSPYGGSSYNSPLHF. CDR3 DNA: TGTGCCAGCAGCCCCTACGGGGGAAGCTCCTATAATTCACCCCTCCACTTT. The full variable domain, its missing parts supplied by reference TRBV7-9 and TRBJ1-6, is DTGVSQNPRHKITKRGQNVTFRCDPISEHNRLYWYRQTLGQGPEFLTYFQNEAQLEKSRLLSDRFSAERPKGSFSTLEIQRTEQGDSAMYLCASSPYGGSSYNSPLHFGNGTRLTVT.

As for this clone: This sample also contains other DNA sequences that code for the same CDR3. The chain combines TRBV7-2 with TRBJ2-7; D might be TRBD1 (7 bases). The germline V gene encodes CDR1 SGHTA and CDR2 FQGNSA. V lost 3 bases and J lost 2, with 11 bases in between. This CDR3 region has 14 residues. In DNA, the CDR3 is TGTGCCAGCAGCTTGGGCAGGGGGGCCTACGAGCAGTACTTC. This gives the protein CASSLGRGAYEQYF.

This rearrangement joins TRBV12-5 to TRBJ2-5, with 8 bases matching TRBD1. From germline, CDR1 is LGHNT and CDR2 FRNRAP. This CDR3 region has 13 residues. Germline trimming cut 6 bases from V and 3 bases from J; bases unmatched to any gene: 3. As DNA, the CDR3 is TGTGCTAGTGGAGGACAGGGTGAAGAGACCCAGTACTTC. The encoded protein is CASGGQGEETQYF.

The chain carries TRBV18 and TRBJ2-7; 9 nucleotides agree with TRBD1. The ends lost 3 bases at V and 4 bases at J; junction bases unmatched: 7. The CDR3 runs to 15 residues. Germline loops: CDR1 KGHSH, CDR2 LQKENI. CDR3 amino acids: CASSPAGTGFYEQYF. CDR3 DNA: TGTGCCAGCTCACCTGCCGGGACAGGGTTTTACGAGCAGTACTTC.

The rearrangement uses TRBV9 and TRBJ1-5; D is possibly TRBD1 (5 bases). The CDR3 runs 15 residues. Trimming cost V 2 bases and J 0 bases, with 9 bases left between them. From germline, CDR1 is SGDLS and CDR2 YYNGEE. CDR3: CASSVDSYSNQPQHF. The CDR3 nucleotides are TGTGCCAGCAGCGTCGACAGTTATAGCAATCAGCCCCAGCATTTT.

J is TRBJ1-1 and V is TRBV29-1, with D tentatively TRBD1 (6 bases). V was pared by 2 bases and J by 5 bases, with 12 bases between. The CDR3 spans 13 residues. Germline V gene sequence: CDR1 SQVTM, CDR2 ANQGSEA. DNA for the CDR3: TGCAGCGTTGAATATAGGGGGGGGACTGAAGCTTTCTTT. This translates into CSVEYRGGTEAFF. The complete variable domain, with remaining parts taken from reference TRBV29-1 and TRBJ1-1, reads SAVISQKPSRDICQRGTSLTIQCQVDSQVTMMFWYRQQPGQSLTLIATANQGSEATYESGFVIDKFPISRPNLTFSTLTVSNMSPEDSSIYLCSVEYRGGTEAFFGQGTRLTVV.

V and J are TRBV19 and TRBJ2-5; 7 bases are a match to TRBD2. V lost 3 bases and J lost 5; bases outside the gene matches: 6. The CDR3 consists of 14 residues. Germline CDR1 is LNHDA and CDR2 is SQIVND (reference sequence). DNA for the CDR3: TGTGCCAGTAGTATGACTCGGGGAGGGGAGACCCAGTACTTC. Its translation: CASSMTRGGETQYF.

The J gene is TRBJ1-1, the V gene TRBV9; D is unresolved. The CDR3 is 15 residues long. V gave up 4 bases and J gave up 1 base, with 14 bases separating them. Germline V gene data show CDR1 as SGDLS and CDR2 as YYNGEE. The CDR3 here is CASSPDGRENTEAFF. The CDR3 nucleotides are TGTGCCAGCAGCCCAGATGGGCGGGAGAACACTGAAGCTTTCTTT.

V and J are TRBV12-3 or TRBV12-4 and TRBJ1-1, with D possibly TRBD1 on 6 matching bases. The CDR3 spans 13 residues. The ends were cut back, 3 bases at V and 4 bases at J, with 9 bases in the middle. The CDR3 protein is CASSLLGGTEAFF. DNA for the CDR3: TGTGCCAGCAGTTTGTTAGGGGGCACTGAAGCTTTCTTT.

This chain uses TRBV4-1 with TRBJ2-4; D is unclear. The V gene's germline CDR1 is MGHRA and CDR2 YSYEKL. V lost 0 bases, J lost 8 bases, and 14 bases lay in between. The CDR3 sequence is 15 residues long. CDR3 in DNA: TGCGCCAGCAGCCAAGAGCAACTCCCCGGAGACATTCAGTACTTC. Translation: CASSQEQLPGDIQYF.

In its sample, this clone was seen a few times. The rearrangement uses TRBV7-9 and TRBJ1-3; no reliable D call. Germline CDR1 reads SEHNR; CDR2 reads FQNEAQ (reference sequence). The CDR3 has 15 residues. Between the trimmed V and J ends, which lost 5 bases and 0 bases, there was a span of 11 bases. The CDR3 region is CASSPEGHSGNTIYF. CDR3 sequence (DNA): TGTGCCAGCAGCCCGGAGGGCCACTCTGGAAACACCATATATTTT.

This chain joins TRBV6-2 or TRBV6-3 and TRBJ1-1; 8 nucleotides match TRBD1. The CDR3 is 16 residues long. Germline V lookup: CDR1 MNHEY, CDR2 SVGEGT. Germline trimming cut 6 bases from V and 6 bases from J; bases unmatched to any gene: 15. This chain's CDR3 is CASSPERTGIAPEAFF. Written as DNA, the CDR3 is TGTGCCAGCAGCCCAGAGAGGACAGGGATTGCCCCTGAAGCTTTCTTT.

This chain links TRBV10-2 with TRBJ1-5, with a possible D match to TRBD1 (5 bases). The CDR3 spans 13 residues. Germline loops: CDR1 WSHSY, CDR2 SAAADI. The V end was cut by 8 bases, the J end by 3 bases, with 11 bases between. CDR3 coding DNA: TGCGCCAGCCGGGACCCTAACAATCAGCCCCAGCATTTT. This encodes CASRDPNNQPQHF.

The chain links TRBV7-8 to TRBJ2-2; 7 nucleotides line up with TRBD2. V shed 5 bases, J shed 4 bases, and the junction held 10 bases outside the gene matches. Germline CDR1 reads SGHVS; CDR2 reads FQNEAQ. The CDR3 has 16 residues. The CDR3 DNA follows: TGTGCCAGCAGCCCCCCGGCTAGCGGCTTCACCGGGGAGCTGTTTTTT. As protein: CASSPPASGFTGELFF.

The V call is TRBV28, the J call TRBJ2-7; 7 nucleotides line up with TRBD1. The germline CDR1 and CDR2 sequences are MDHEN and SYDVKM. The CDR3 runs 14 residues. The V gene end was trimmed by 5 bases and the J gene end by 2 bases; junction bases not matched to a gene: 6. CDR3 residues: CASSQGQLPYEQYF. The DNA of the CDR3 is TGTGCCAGCAGTCAGGGACAGTTGCCCTACGAGCAGTACTTC.

This clone was recorded only once. The chain links TRBV7-3 to TRBJ1-1, with TRBD1 matching 8 bases. The length of the CDR3 is 13 residues. The junction had 5 bases not matched to a gene; V was cut back by 5 bases and J by 6 bases. Germline V lookup: CDR1 SGHTA, CDR2 FQGTGA. DNA of the CDR3: TGTGCCAGCAGCCCGCAACAGGGGGCTGAAGCTTTCTTT. Protein: CASSPQQGAEAFF.

V gene TRBV29-1 combines with J gene TRBJ1-2; maybe TRBD1 (5 bases). Trimming pared 4 bases from V and 4 bases from J, leaving 13 bases between. Germline CDR1 reads SQVTM; CDR2 reads ANQGSEA. CDR3 length equals 13 residues. Here the CDR3 reads CSVGKGRGYGYTF. CDR3 nucleotides: TGCAGCGTTGGTAAGGGGAGAGGCTATGGCTACACCTTC.

The V call is TRBV9, the J call TRBJ1-2; unclear D gene. Deletions cut 6 bases from V and 5 bases from J, with 11 bases between. Looked up from germline, CDR1 is SGDLS and CDR2 is YYNGEE. The CDR3 covers 12 residues. CDR3 DNA: TGTGCCAGCACGGCCAGAGCTTATGGCTACACCTTC. Translating gives CASTARAYGYTF.

CDR3 amino acids: CASSADRSSGNTIYF. The CDR3 DNA sequence: TGTGCCAGCAGCGCAGACAGAAGCTCTGGAAACACCATATATTTT. This rearrangement joins TRBV7-9 to TRBJ1-3; the D gene is possibly TRBD1 (5 bases). The CDR3 spans 15 residues. The V end was cut by 5 bases, the J end by 0 bases, with 11 bases between. CDR1 is SEHNR, CDR2 FQNEAQ, per germline (reference sequence).

The chain recombines TRBV12-3 or TRBV12-4 with TRBJ1-5, with D possibly being TRBD1 (5 bases). V shed 4 bases and J shed 1 base, with 5 bases lying between them. This CDR3 contains 13 residues. CDR3 sequence: CASSWDSNQPQHF. The CDR3 nucleotides read TGTGCCAGCAGTTGGGACAGCAATCAGCCCCAGCATTTT.

CDR3 sequence (DNA): TGTGCCAGCAGCCCCTCCGGGGACAACACTGAAGCTTTCTTT. Its protein is CASSPSGDNTEAFF. This rearrangement joins TRBV7-9 to TRBJ1-1, with D possibly matching TRBD1 (5 bases). This CDR3 contains 14 residues. CDR1 SEHNR and CDR2 FQNEAQ come from the germline V gene (reference sequence). The V gene lost 5 bases and the J gene lost 2 bases, with 12 bases spanning the gap.

This clone has a single count. J is TRBJ2-6 and V is TRBV27; 11 bases match TRBD1. The ends lost 5 bases at V and 0 bases at J; junction bases unmatched: 3. Germline V gene sequence: CDR1 MNHEY, CDR2 SMNVEV (reference sequence). The CDR3 has 17 amino acids. In nucleotides, the CDR3 is TGTGCCAGCAGTATCGGGACAGGGGGCTCTGGGGCCAACGTCCTGACTTTC. It encodes CASSIGTGGSGANVLTF. Looking up the rest from reference TRBV27 and TRBJ2-6 gives the full variable domain: EAQVTQNPRYLITVTGKKLTVTCSQNMNHEYMSWYRQDPGLGLRQIYYSMNVEVTDKGDVPEGYKVSRKEKRNFPLILESPSPNQTSLYFCASSIGTGGSGANVLTFGAGSRLTVL.

CDR3 protein: CASSGSYPSGNTIYF. The CDR3 nucleotides are TGTGCCAGCAGCGGATCTTACCCCTCTGGAAACACCATATATTTT. The chain combines TRBV9 with TRBJ1-3; D unclear. This CDR3 has 15 residues. The germline gives CDR1 SGDLS, CDR2 YYNGEE. V gave up 3 bases and J gave up 0 bases, with 10 bases separating them.

The chain is built from TRBV6-1 and TRBJ1-2; 7 bases are shared with TRBD1. The CDR3 runs 14 residues. V trimming: 1 base; J trimming: 3 bases; junction bases outside the gene matches: 2. Germline-derived CDR1 and CDR2 are MNHNS and SASEGT. For the CDR3, the DNA is TGTGCCAGCAGTGAAGTAGGGGGCGACTATGGCTACACCTTC. Its translation: CASSEVGGDYGYTF.